The 26 T cell receptor beta chains given below trace back to one sample, sequenced in a study of OX40 agonist ivuxolimab in advanced cancers. The library came from the immunoSEQ multiplex PCR assay. The table comes from immuneACCESS by way of TCRdb, which keeps in-frame sequences with V and J called. Part of the clones is missing from these tables; in studies checked, under half for an unresolved V gene and the rest for unknown reasons. A total of some 27,000 clones appear in this sample, 70% to 90% of them only once. The ten biggest clones cover about 16% of the sample. The sample was CD4+ or CD8+ T cells sorted from blood, taken in a trial of the OX40 agonist ivuxolimab. These receptors were taken from an adult with an advanced solid tumor such as melanoma, head and neck, liver or kidney cancer.

The gene calls are TRBV7-9 and TRBJ2-7, with TRBD1 matching over 8 bases. The CDR3 has 18 residues. The V gene's germline CDR1 is SEHNR and CDR2 FQNEAQ (reference sequence). V lost 2 bases and J lost 0; bases outside the gene matches: 12. The chain's CDR3 is CASSLPPSGGDHSYEQYF. In nucleotides, the CDR3 is TGTGCCAGCAGCTTACCGCCGTCAGGGGGCGACCACTCCTACGAGCAGTACTTC.

The CDR3 nucleotides read TGTGCCAGCAGTCAGCAGGGGAGCGGGGGGGCAGATACGCAGTATTTT. It yields the protein CASSQQGSGGADTQYF. The chain links TRBV27 to TRBJ2-3, with 10 bases identical to TRBD2. Looked up from germline, CDR1 is MNHEY and CDR2 is SMNVEV (reference sequence). J gave up 4 bases and V 5 bases, and 9 bases lay outside the gene matches. This CDR3 has 16 residues.

In DNA, the CDR3 is TGCGCCAGCAGTTATCGATCCAGCGGGAGGGCCGTTGCCGGGGAGCTGTTTTTT. Translated: CASSYRSSGRAVAGELFF. The chain couples TRBV5-1 to TRBJ2-2, with 10 bases aligning to TRBD2. CDR3 length: 18 residues. CDR1 SGHRS and CDR2 YFSETQ come from the germline V gene. Losses at the gene ends were 5 bases for V and 6 bases for J; bases not matched to a gene: 16.

The chain joins TRBV11-2 to TRBJ2-7; 8 positions match TRBD1. V lost 2 bases, J lost 3 bases, and 6 bases stayed unmatched. This CDR3 has 15 amino acids. The germline gives CDR1 SGHAT, CDR2 FQNNGV. The CDR3 DNA reads as TGTGCCAGCAGCTTAATCCTGGGACAGGACTACGAGCAGTACTTC. This encodes CASSLILGQDYEQYF.

The chain employs TRBV11-1 and TRBJ2-1; 10 bases match TRBD2. The CDR3 extends over 16 amino acids. Germline assignment: CDR1 SGHAT and CDR2 FQDESV (reference sequence). Losses at the gene ends were 5 bases for V and 3 bases for J; bases not matched to a gene: 7. The CDR3 DNA is TGTGCCAGCAGCCGTCAGCGGGGGGGCTTCTACAATGAGCAGTTCTTC. Protein product: CASSRQRGGFYNEQFF.

The chain uses TRBV28 and TRBJ2-1, with 8 bases fitting TRBD2. The CDR3 covers 16 residues. Germline loops: CDR1 MDHEN, CDR2 SYDVKM. The trim removed 8 bases at V and 0 bases at J, leaving 9 bases unmatched. In DNA form, the CDR3 reads TGTGCCAGCTCGACTAGCGCAGGACCCTCCTACAATGAGCAGTTCTTC. Amino acid sequence: CASSTSAGPSYNEQFF.

This sequence joins TRBV29-1 and TRBJ2-1; 9 bases agree with TRBD2. Looked up from germline, CDR1 is SQVTM and CDR2 is ANQGSEA. After removal of 1 base from V and 4 bases from J, the junction contained 8 bases not matched to a gene. The CDR3 is made up of 16 amino acids. The CDR3 here is CSVEVRGAGGYNEQFF. The CDR3 nucleotides read TGCAGCGTTGAAGTTAGAGGAGCGGGGGGTTACAATGAGCAGTTCTTC.

CDR3 amino acids: CASSDWTGPNTEAFF. Here the CDR3 DNA reads TGTGCCAGCAGTGACTGGACAGGGCCGAACACTGAAGCTTTCTTT. V and J are TRBV27 and TRBJ1-1, with 8 bases identical to TRBD1. The CDR3 spans 15 residues. CDR1 and CDR2 from the germline V gene are MNHEY and SMNVEV (reference sequence). The J segment lost 1 base and the V segment lost 5 bases, leaving 6 bases of the junction unmatched.

The chain links TRBV7-2 to TRBJ1-1; D is perhaps TRBD1 (5 bases). The CDR3 totals 12 residues. Germline V gives CDR1 SGHTA, CDR2 FQGNSA. V lost 4 bases, J lost 10 bases, and 13 bases lay in between. CDR3 residues: CASSSRGPGAFF. For the CDR3, the DNA is TGTGCCAGCAGCTCCCGGGGCCCTGGAGCTTTCTTT.

The rearrangement joins TRBV4-1 to TRBJ1-1; 7 positions match TRBD1. Unmatched junction bases numbered 10, after V lost 3 bases and J lost 6 bases. CDR1 and CDR2 from the germline V gene are MGHRA and YSYEKL. The CDR3 spans 15 residues. Here the CDR3 DNA reads TGCGCCAGCAGCCAGAAGGGGAGAGGGGGCCCTGAAGCTTTCTTT. As protein: CASSQKGRGGPEAFF.

The rearrangement links TRBV13 to TRBJ1-1; D is ambiguous. V lost 4 bases, J lost 0 bases, and 9 bases lay in between. The germline V gene encodes CDR1 PRHDT and CDR2 FYEKMQ (reference sequence). CDR3 length equals 14 residues. The CDR3 loop reads CASSSGDLNTEAFF. CDR3 coding DNA: TGTGCCAGCAGCTCGGGAGATCTGAACACTGAAGCTTTCTTT.

This chain links TRBV5-5 with TRBJ1-1, with D possibly matching TRBD1 (5 bases). Between the trimmed V and J ends, which lost 2 bases and 2 bases, there was a span of 7 bases. The CDR3 is made up of 13 amino acids. Germline assignment: CDR1 SGHKS and CDR2 YYEKEE (reference sequence). The CDR3 reads CASSFRANTEAFF. The CDR3 DNA follows: TGTGCCAGCAGCTTCAGGGCAAACACTGAAGCTTTCTTT.

The V call is TRBV5-5, the J call TRBJ1-2; D gene ambiguous. With 0 bases removed from V and 0 bases from J, the gap between germline ends came to 9 bases. The CDR3 sequence is 15 residues long. Germline-derived CDR1 and CDR2 are SGHKS and YYEKEE (reference sequence). This CDR3 reads CASSLADWANYGYTF. CDR3 nucleotide sequence: TGTGCCAGCAGCTTGGCAGACTGGGCTAACTATGGCTACACCTTC.

This chain uses TRBV9 with TRBJ1-1; TRBD1 agrees at 7 bases. Germline trimming cut 0 bases from V and 7 bases from J; bases unmatched to any gene: 9. Germline CDR1 SGDLS, CDR2 YYNGEE. The CDR3 consists of 15 residues. The CDR3 DNA is TGTGCCAGCAGCGTAGGGCCGAGACAGGGAAATGAAGCTTTCTTT. Encoded protein: CASSVGPRQGNEAFF.

This chain links TRBV7-8 with TRBJ2-1; 11 positions match TRBD1. In germline, CDR1 is SGHVS, CDR2 FQNEAQ. Germline trimming cut 1 base from V and 6 bases from J; bases unmatched to any gene: 8. This CDR3 spans 17 amino acids. CDR3 DNA sequence: TGTGCCAGCAGCTTAGAGATTGGGACAGGGGGTTTCAATGAGCAGTTCTTC. Translated: CASSLEIGTGGFNEQFF.

The sample holds a few counts of this clone. The rearrangement joins TRBV11-2 to TRBJ2-1; the match to TRBD2 covers 10 bases. Germline CDR1 reads SGHAT; CDR2 reads FQNNGV. This CDR3 has 17 amino acids. J gave up 3 bases and V 5 bases, and 10 bases lay outside the gene matches. The CDR3 protein is CASSPFSGGSRYNEQFF. The CDR3 nucleotides are TGTGCCAGCAGCCCTTTTAGCGGGGGGAGCCGCTACAATGAGCAGTTCTTC.

This chain links TRBV29-1 with TRBJ1-2, with 8 bases identical to TRBD1. This CDR3 has 11 residues. The V gene end was trimmed by 5 bases and the J gene end by 8 bases; junction bases not matched to a gene: 4. CDR1 is SQVTM and CDR2 is ANQGSEA in the germline V gene. The CDR3 nucleotides read TGCAGCGTTCGGACAGGGAGCGGCTACACCTTC. This codes for CSVRTGSGYTF. The whole variable domain, filled in from reference TRBV29-1 and TRBJ1-2, reads SAVISQKPSRDICQRGTSLTIQCQVDSQVTMMFWYRQQPGQSLTLIATANQGSEATYESGFVIDKFPISRPNLTFSTLTVSNMSPEDSSIYLCSVRTGSGYTFGSGTRLTVV.

This rearrangement joins TRBV5-1 to TRBJ1-1; unclear D gene. CDR3 length: 12 residues. Trimming cost V 2 bases and J 6 bases, with 8 bases left between them. Germline V gene sequence: CDR1 SGHRS, CDR2 YFSETQ. The CDR3: CASSFSGAEAFF. DNA of the CDR3: TGCGCCAGCAGCTTTTCGGGCGCTGAAGCTTTCTTT.

The rearrangement uses TRBV5-5 and TRBJ1-6; the D gene is possibly TRBD1 (6 bases). Per germline, CDR1 SGHKS and CDR2 YYEKEE (reference sequence). The ends were cut back, 2 bases at V and 8 bases at J, with 11 bases in the middle. The CDR3 loop spans 14 amino acids. The CDR3 reads CASSLGGFYSPLHF. In nucleotides, the CDR3 is TGTGCCAGCAGCTTAGGGGGGTTTTATTCACCCCTCCACTTT.

The genes are TRBV15 and TRBJ1-5; perhaps TRBD1 as D (6 bases). Per the germline V gene, CDR1 is LNHNV and CDR2 is YYDKDF (reference sequence). This CDR3 region has 19 residues. V lost 4 bases to trimming and J lost 2 bases, with 24 bases between them. The CDR3 DNA is TGTGCCACCAGCATCTCCAGAGGGGGGATTACAGACGGCAATCAGCCCCAGCATTTT. Encoded protein: CATSISRGGITDGNQPQHF.

The rearrangement joins TRBV13 to TRBJ2-4, with 7 bases fitting TRBD1. The germline gives CDR1 PRHDT, CDR2 FYEKMQ (reference sequence). The length of the CDR3 is 13 residues. V shed 5 bases, J shed 8 bases, and the junction held 6 bases outside the gene matches. The CDR3 region has the DNA TGTGCCAGCAGCCAGGGCAGGGGGTACATTCAGTACTTC. It codes for CASSQGRGYIQYF.

The rearrangement joins TRBV19 to TRBJ1-4, with D uncertain. V was trimmed by 8 bases and J by 7 bases, leaving 17 bases between them. The CDR3 length is 14 residues. Germline V gene sequence: CDR1 LNHDA, CDR2 SQIVND (reference sequence). In DNA, the CDR3 is TGTGCCAGTCCCCCTATCGGGTCACGTGAAAAACTGTTTTTT. Translated: CASPPIGSREKLFF.

The CDR3 is CASSERLPSYNEQFF. The CDR3 nucleotides are TGCGCCAGCAGTGAAAGATTGCCCTCCTACAATGAGCAGTTCTTC. The chain links TRBV10-2 to TRBJ2-1, with D hard to call. The CDR3 loop spans 15 amino acids. The V and J ends lost 3 bases and 0 bases respectively, with 9 bases between them. Per germline, CDR1 WSHSY and CDR2 SAAADI.

The chain links TRBV4-1 to TRBJ2-6, with TRBD2 matching over 7 bases. In germline, CDR1 is MGHRA, CDR2 YSYEKL. V gave up 1 base and J gave up 3 bases; unmatched junction bases: 12. The CDR3 covers 19 residues. CDR3 nucleotide sequence: TGCGCCAGCAGCCAAGTGGGGGAGGGGCGAATAAATGGGGCCAACGTCCTGACTTTC. Its protein is CASSQVGEGRINGANVLTF.

The J gene is TRBJ2-7, the V gene TRBV7-9; TRBD1 aligns across 9 bases. The J segment lost 4 bases and the V segment lost 2 bases, leaving 3 bases of the junction unmatched. The V gene's germline CDR1 is SEHNR and CDR2 FQNEAQ (reference sequence). CDR3 length equals 14 residues. The CDR3 bases are TGTGCCAGCAGCTTAAGACAGGGGGTATACGAGCAGTACTTC. It codes for CASSLRQGVYEQYF.

This chain uses TRBV19 with TRBJ2-7, with no clear D. The CDR3 is 14 amino acids. Germline V gene sequence: CDR1 LNHDA, CDR2 SQIVND (reference sequence). Deletions cut 8 bases from V and 0 bases from J, with 14 bases between. This chain's CDR3 is CASLPPKSSYEQYF. The CDR3 coding sequence is TGTGCCAGTCTCCCCCCGAAGAGCTCCTACGAGCAGTACTTC.